Listed below are T cell receptor beta chains from one sample, sequenced in a study of shared clonotypes between healthy human individuals. Only in-frame clones appear in the TCRdb table, and some are missing; sequencing was by immunoSEQ multiplex PCR. Among roughly 2 million clones listed, approximately 94% were seen once. Sequencing was done on a sample of naive CD8+ T cells sorted from blood. All receptors derive from a young man in good health. Both conserved end residues are part of each CDR3. A D gene is named only where the DNA matches it firmly. The size of a clone is reported for some rows only, either as once, few or many, or as a class for expanded clones.

NA | TRBJ2-7 | NA | TRBV7-9 | CASSEGVYEQYF | TGTGCCAGCAGCGAGGGTGTCTACGAGCAGTACTTC
NA | TRBJ2-7 | TRBD2 | TRBV2 | CASQGTSSSFNYEQYF | TGTGCCAGCCAAGGGACTAGCAGTTCCTTTAACTACGAGCAGTACTTC
NA | TRBJ2-2 | NA | TRBV5-4 | CASSFGVAGELFF | TGTGCCAGCAGCTTCGGGGTGGCCGGGGAGCTGTTTTTT
NA | TRBJ2-3 | NA | TRBV10-2 | CASSIAVDTQYF | TGCGCCAGCAGTATAGCGGTGGATACGCAGTATTTT
NA | TRBJ1-5 | NA | TRBV6-4 | CASRYRDLQPQHF | TGTGCCAGCCGATACAGGGATCTACAGCCCCAGCATTTT
NA | TRBJ2-5 | TRBD2 | TRBV15 | CATSLTSGGQETQYF | TGTGCCACCAGCCTGACTAGCGGGGGCCAAGAGACCCAGTACTTC
NA | TRBJ2-2 | NA | TRBV7-2 | CASSLGAGELFF | TGTGCCAGCAGCTTAGGGGCCGGGGAGCTGTTTTTT
few | TRBJ2-7 | TRBD1 | TRBV10-2 | CASRDRDRGSVEQYF | TGCGCCAGCAGGGACCGGGACAGGGGCTCCGTCGAGCAGTACTTC
NA | TRBJ1-2 | NA | TRBV29-1 | CSVPTGGEVYGYTF | TGCAGCGTCCCGACGGGGGGTGAGGTGTATGGCTACACCTTC
NA | TRBJ1-5 | NA | TRBV19 | CASRDGVISNQPQHF | TGTGCCAGTAGAGATGGGGTCATAAGCAATCAGCCCCAGCATTTT
NA | TRBJ1-6 | NA | TRBV30 | CAWRTIGGGSPLHF | TGTGCCTGGAGGACAATTGGTGGAGGTTCACCCCTCCACTTT
NA | TRBJ2-7 | NA | TRBV2 | CASTWGSYEQYF | TGTGCCAGCACGTGGGGCTCCTACGAGCAGTACTTC
NA | TRBJ2-2 | TRBD2 | TRBV6-5 | CASSTTAGTAGELFF | TGTGCCAGCAGTACCACAGCGGGAACGGCCGGGGAGCTGTTTTTT
NA | TRBJ2-1 | NA | TRBV5-1 | CASSSEMGGHNEQFF | TGCGCCAGCAGCTCCGAAATGGGCGGACACAATGAGCAGTTCTTC
NA | TRBJ2-7 | NA | TRBV7-2 | CASSLDISLYHYEQYF | TGTGCCAGCAGCTTAGATATATCCCTATACCACTACGAGCAGTACTTC
NA | TRBJ2-1 | NA | TRBV9 | CASSVVGGSSYNEQFF | TGTGCCAGCAGCGTAGTAGGGGGGAGCTCCTACAATGAGCAGTTCTTC
NA | TRBJ2-7 | TRBD2 | TRBV9 | CASSASGGGTYEQYF | TGTGCCAGCAGCGCTAGCGGGGGGGGTACCTACGAGCAGTACTTC
NA | TRBJ2-7 | TRBD1 | TRBV5-6 | CASSVDLTGTGLTYEQYF | TGTGCCAGCAGCGTGGACCTTACCGGGACAGGGTTAACCTACGAGCAGTACTTC
NA | TRBJ2-3 | NA | TRBV4-3 | CASSQDEGGAYDTQYF | TGCGCCAGCAGCCAAGATGAGGGGGGCGCCTACGATACGCAGTATTTT
NA | TRBJ1-3 | NA | TRBV4-1 | CASSAGGRFTGNTIYF | TGCGCCAGCAGCGCAGGCGGGCGGTTTACTGGAAACACCATATATTTT
NA | TRBJ2-1 | NA | TRBV27 | CASSPDRFSYNEQFF | TGTGCCAGCAGTCCTGACAGGTTTTCCTACAATGAGCAGTTCTTC
NA | TRBJ1-2 | NA | TRBV30 | CAYEGGGYTF | TGTGCCTACGAAGGAGGTGGCTACACCTTC
NA | TRBJ1-2 | NA | TRBV4-2 | CASSQEEGVVFFNGYTF | TGTGCCAGCAGCCAAGAGGAAGGGGTAGTATTCTTCAATGGCTACACCTTC
NA | TRBJ2-7 | NA | TRBV7-2 | CASSFGALSYEQYF | TGTGCCAGCAGCTTTGGCGCCCTTTCCTACGAGCAGTACTTC
NA | TRBJ2-7 | NA | TRBV28 | CASSLVGPTYEQYF | TGTGCCAGCAGTTTGGTCGGGCCCACCTACGAGCAGTACTTC
once | TRBJ2-1 | TRBD2 | TRBV9 | CASSVVGLDIDEQFF | TGTGCCAGCAGCGTAGTCGGACTAGACATCGATGAGCAGTTCTTC
NA | TRBJ2-1 | TRBD1 | TRBV7-3 | CASSFVQGEYNEQFF | TGTGCCAGCAGCTTTGTACAGGGGGAATACAATGAGCAGTTCTTC
NA | TRBJ2-1 | TRBD2 | TRBV7-6 | CASTLGTSGFNEQFF | TGTGCCAGCACCCTGGGGACTAGCGGATTCAATGAGCAGTTCTTC
NA | TRBJ2-2 | NA | TRBV7-9 | CASSLDTRVDTGELFF | TGTGCCAGCAGCTTAGACACCAGGGTGGACACCGGGGAGCTGTTTTTT
NA | TRBJ1-1 | TRBD1 | TRBV7-9 | CASSLPNQGDTEAFF | TGTGCCAGCAGCTTACCTAACCAGGGGGACACTGAAGCTTTCTTT
NA | TRBJ2-7 | NA | TRBV29-1 | CSVVPRGKAYEQYF | TGCAGCGTTGTCCCTCGAGGCAAAGCCTACGAGCAGTACTTC
once | TRBJ1-1 | TRBD1 | TRBV29-1 | CSAQQGGLPEAFF | TGCAGCGCCCAACAGGGGGGACTCCCTGAAGCTTTCTTT
NA | TRBJ1-1 | NA | TRBV7-9 | CASSRAETEAFF | TGTGCCAGCAGCCGGGCCGAGACTGAAGCTTTCTTT
NA | TRBJ2-7 | TRBD2 | TRBV7-2 | CASSALADGAEQYF | TGTGCCAGCAGCGCACTAGCGGACGGGGCGGAGCAGTACTTC
NA | TRBJ2-7 | NA | TRBV2 | CASVGHVEWDEQYF | TGTGCCAGCGTCGGACATGTTGAATGGGACGAGCAGTACTTC
NA | TRBJ1-1 | NA | TRBV5-4 | CASSEGIRPEAFF | TGTGCCAGTTCGGAGGGTATCAGACCTGAAGCTTTCTTT
NA | TRBJ2-7 | TRBD2 | TRBV27 | CASSLERPDQIAGGNEQYF | TGTGCCAGCAGTTTAGAGCGGCCAGATCAAATAGCGGGGGGGAACGAGCAGTACTTC
NA | TRBJ2-7 | NA | TRBV6-1 | CASSEIGTVYEQYF | TGTGCCAGCAGTGAAATAGGGACGGTCTACGAGCAGTACTTC
NA | TRBJ2-1 | NA | TRBV7-9 | CASSPWQGYNEQFF | TGTGCCAGCAGCCCCTGGCAAGGCTACAATGAGCAGTTCTTC
once | TRBJ2-7 | NA | TRBV2 | CASSGGDFPYEQCF | TGTGCCAGCAGTGGAGGGGACTTCCCCTACGAGCAGTGCTTC
NA | TRBJ2-5 | NA | TRBV9 | CASSVEGDFQETQYF | TGTGCCAGCAGCGTAGAAGGCGACTTCCAAGAGACCCAGTACTTC
NA | TRBJ2-1 | TRBD1 | TRBV13 | CASSPALGDRFYNEQFF | TGTGCCAGCAGTCCAGCCCTGGGGGACAGGTTTTACAATGAGCAGTTCTTC
few | TRBJ1-1 | TRBD1 | TRBV30 | CAWRRGRRENTEAFF | TGTGCCTGGAGGAGGGGGCGCCGGGAGAACACTGAAGCTTTCTTT